The clone carrying this T cell receptor beta chain was observed at least ten times. Antigen specificity is unknown. Cells sorted as Tregs were CD4+, CD25+ and CD127-/low. Findings of the study overall: Tumor-infiltrating Treg TCR alpha and beta sequences overlapped most with tumor naive CD4+ T cells, then blood naive. Larger-cohort validation covered only one TCR beta V-J rearrangement.

After constant-region reverse-primer amplification, full-length variable regions underwent semi-nested PCR with Nested Universal Primer A. MiXCR, applied by TCRdb to the 5' RACE reads, yields one record per CDR3 protein. The sample includes around 44,000 distinct CDR3 sequences, around 20% of them seen just once. V was shortened by 0 bases and J by 6 bases, with 12 bases between the two germline ends. CDR1 is SGHTA, CDR2 FQGTGA, per germline. This CDR3 contains 14 residues. The sequence came from a female donor with breast cancer. The sequencing input was Tregs sorted from blood. This rearrangement joins TRBV7-3 to TRBJ2-7; no definite D call. The CDR3 DNA reads TGTGCCAGCAGCTTAACGTCCTCATCGGCCGAGCAGTACTTC. Translation gives CASSLTSSSAEQYF.